Presented here are 4 T cell receptor beta chains from one specimen sequenced in a study of shared clonotypes between healthy human individuals. This table comes from immunoSEQ multiplex PCR, and its TCRdb copy is limited to in-frame clones, with some not included. The top ten clones hold approximately 0.13% of a sample with 2 million or so clones, roughly 94% of them seen once. Sequencing was done on a sample of naive CD4+ T cells sorted from blood. Subset described: CD45RA+ positively selected. The receptors stem from a man younger than 30 in good health.

Note on this clone: Other DNA sequences in the same sample also yield this CDR3. This chain links TRBV5-1 with TRBJ2-5; 12 positions agree with TRBD2. This CDR3 spans 15 amino acids. In germline, CDR1 is SGHRS, CDR2 YFSETQ. V shed 7 bases and J 2 bases; nucleotides not matched to a gene: 6. CDR3 amino acids: CASSLLAGGQETQYF. The CDR3 DNA sequence: TGCGCCAGCTCACTTCTAGCGGGAGGGCAAGAGACCCAGTACTTC.

Concerning this clone itself: The junction and the germline gene differ at one end; a read error may be behind it. V and J are TRBV7-7 and TRBJ2-3; 12 positions agree with TRBD2. Germline V gene data show CDR1 as SSHAT and CDR2 as FNYEAQ (reference sequence). The CDR3 is 16 residues long. The CDR3 nucleotides read TGTGCTAGCAGCGCTCTAGCGGGGGGGCTCACAGATACGCAGTATTTT. As protein: CASSALAGGLTDTQYF.

The V and J genes are TRBV11-2 and TRBJ2-7; D gene ambiguous. The V and J ends lost 3 bases and 6 bases respectively, with 12 bases between them. In germline, CDR1 is SGHAT, CDR2 FQNNGV. The CDR3 runs 13 residues. The CDR3 nucleotides are TGTGCCAGCAGCTTCGCCTGGTGGGGCGAGCAGTACTTC. Translating gives CASSFAWWGEQYF.

This sequence joins TRBV25-1 and TRBJ1-1; no reliable D call. Trimming left V 3 bases short and J 5 bases short, with 10 bases between. CDR1 MGHDK and CDR2 SYGVNS come from the germline V gene. CDR3 length equals 13 residues. CDR3 amino acids: CASSDALRTEAFF. CDR3 sequence (DNA): TGTGCCAGCAGTGACGCCCTGAGGACTGAAGCTTTCTTT.